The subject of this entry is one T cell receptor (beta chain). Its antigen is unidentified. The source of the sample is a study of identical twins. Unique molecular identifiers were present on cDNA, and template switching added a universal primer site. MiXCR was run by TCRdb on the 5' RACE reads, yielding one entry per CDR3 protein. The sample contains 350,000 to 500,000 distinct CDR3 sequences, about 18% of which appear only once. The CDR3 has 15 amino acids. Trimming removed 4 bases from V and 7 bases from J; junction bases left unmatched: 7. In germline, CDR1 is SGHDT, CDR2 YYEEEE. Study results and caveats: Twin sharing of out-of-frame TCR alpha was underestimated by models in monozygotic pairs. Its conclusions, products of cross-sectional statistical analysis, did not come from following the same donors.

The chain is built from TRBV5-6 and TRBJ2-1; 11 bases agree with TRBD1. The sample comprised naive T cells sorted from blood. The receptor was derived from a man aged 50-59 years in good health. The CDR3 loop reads CASSRPGQGGNEQFF. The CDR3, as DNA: TGTGCCAGCAGCCGTCCGGGACAGGGGGGAAATGAGCAGTTCTTC.